This T cell receptor beta chain originates from a study of metastatic and nonmetastatic thyroid tumors. Study information: Repertoire data that came from the blood and tumor or nodule tissue of malignant and benign thyroid patients were compared.

Thyroid surgery was preceded by no treatment in any patient. TCRdb reanalyzed the PCR reads via MiXCR. The sample includes around 2,200 clones, around two fifths of them seen just once. The length of the CDR3 is 16 residues. Germline-derived CDR1 and CDR2 are SGHVS and FQNEAQ. Trimming cost V 2 bases and J 2 bases, with 16 bases left between them. The sequence came from a female donor with papillary thyroid cancer or a benign thyroid nodule (not recorded which). Some clones in this sample may be carry-over from other donors' samples. The sample was adjacent normal tissue. The chain links TRBV7-8 to TRBJ2-7, with D hard to call. CDR3 in DNA: TGTGCCAGCAGCTTATTCTCCTTGGTTGACACCTACGAGCAGTACTTC. As protein: CASSLFSLVDTYEQYF. Full variable domain (outside the CDR3, taken from reference TRBV7-8 and TRBJ2-7): GAGVSQSPRYKVAKRGQDVALRCDPISGHVSLFWYQQALGQGPEFLTYFQNEAQLDKSGLPSDRFFAERPEGSVSTLKIQRTQQEDSAVYLCASSLFSLVDTYEQYFGPGTRLTVT.